The rows below give T cell receptor beta chains drawn from one sample of a study of tumor-infiltrating lymphocytes in localized non-small cell lung cancer. Generated by immunoSEQ multiplex PCR, the TCRdb table keeps only in-frame clones and is missing some. In the table there are about 12,000 clones, roughly 66% of which are singletons. The source material was uninvolved lung tissue not adjacent to the tumor. The receptors derive from a human donor with non-small cell lung cancer. CDR3s include the opening cysteine and the closing phenylalanine or tryptophan. The size entry is marked missing in some rows and otherwise reads once, few, many or a size class.

v_call	j_call	cdr3_length	clone_size	cdr3_aa
TRBV7-2	TRBJ1-2	13	NA	CASSHGQDYGYTF
TRBV2	TRBJ1-2	13	once	CASKWLISGGYTF
TRBV7-9	TRBJ2-5	15	few	CASSSGQGGLETQYF
TRBV6-1	TRBJ2-3	14	NA	CASSAQVNTDTQYF
TRBV6-5	TRBJ1-4	13	NA	CASSGGRDSSLFF
TRBV15	TRBJ2-1	15	NA	CATSRGGEGYNEQFF
TRBV5-1	TRBJ2-7	16	NA	CASSSEPGTGYSEQYF
TRBV7-9	TRBJ1-1	16	NA	CASSPARDRGNTEAFF
TRBV27	TRBJ1-1	13	few	CASSEDRYTEAFF
TRBV7-9	TRBJ1-2	12	few	CASSDSFYGYTF
TRBV7-2	TRBJ2-7	13	NA	CASSLARPNEQYF
TRBV5-4	TRBJ2-4	15	NA	CASSPGGAGENIQYF
TRBV18	TRBJ1-2	17	NA	CASSPTGQGSLGYGYTF
TRBV19	TRBJ2-1	14	NA	CASSMLAGVNEQFF
TRBV28	TRBJ1-2	14	NA	CASTSGTLNSGYTF
TRBV5-6	TRBJ2-5	14	NA	CASSVGILPGTQYF
TRBV9	TRBJ1-2	13	large	CASSLTGGTGYTF
TRBV5-6	TRBJ2-2	18	medium-sized	CASSLWINPGKSGEELFF